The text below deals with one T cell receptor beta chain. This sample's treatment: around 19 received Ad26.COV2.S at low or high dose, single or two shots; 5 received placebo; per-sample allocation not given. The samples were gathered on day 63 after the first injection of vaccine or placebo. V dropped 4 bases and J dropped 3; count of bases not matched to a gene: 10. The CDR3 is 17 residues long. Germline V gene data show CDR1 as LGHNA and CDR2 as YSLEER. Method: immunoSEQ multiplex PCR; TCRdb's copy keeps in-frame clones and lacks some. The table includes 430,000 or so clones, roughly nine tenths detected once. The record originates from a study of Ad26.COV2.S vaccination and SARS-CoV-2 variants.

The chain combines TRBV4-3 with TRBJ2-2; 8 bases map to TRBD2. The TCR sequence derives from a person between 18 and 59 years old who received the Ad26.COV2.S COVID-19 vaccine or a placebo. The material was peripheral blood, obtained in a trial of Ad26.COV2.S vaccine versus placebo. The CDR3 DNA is TGCGCCAGCAGCCCCGGGGGGGCAGGGGCGTACACCGGGGAGCTGTTTTTT. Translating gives CASSPGGAGAYTGELFF.